This paragraph reports one T cell receptor (beta chain). This clone's antigen is unknown. One junction end does not reproduce the germline sequence, and a read error may be involved. According to the study, the label for this sample's time point signals: newly diagnosed GD, antithyroid drugs for less than 3 months. RNA was extracted from PBMCs in TRIzol for both TCR sequencing and RNA sequencing. The diagnosis of Graves' disease was made according to American Thyroid Association guidelines. Patients were recruited from an endocrinology department in Xi'an, China. Each patient gave approximately 10 milliliters of peripheral blood, collected in an EDTA anticoagulant tube. Ficoll Paque Plus density gradient separation was used to isolate PBMCs, and no further T cell sorting was done. An Agilent 2100 Bioanalyzer and agarose gel were used to check RNA quality, and a NanoDrop 2000 was used to measure RNA concentration.

Receptor amplification or capture employed multiplex PCR. Sequencing instrument: Illumina HiSeq 4000. TCR beta libraries were built with iRepertoire HTBI primers and Arm-PCR amplification of CDR3 regions. Gel purification was performed on PCR products prior to sequencing. The study's processing was this. Across samples, fewer than 70 TRBV and 13 to 15 TRBJ segments were identified and used for gene usage analysis of CDR3 amino acid clonotypes. Filtered high-quality paired reads were merged into contigs using COPE and FqMerger. BLAST was used to align contigs to IMGT TRBV, TRBD and TRBJ reference genes, and CDR3 was defined according to IMGT. Any clonotype with a frequency above 0.1% was counted as a highly expanded clone. Shannon entropy was used to measure repertoire diversity, and the Gini coefficient was used to measure V-J evenness. Public clonotypes were defined as clonotypes shared by more than one individual. Starting from the raw public reads, TCRdb applied fastp trimming at Q25, assembled clones with MiXCR and retained in-frame beta chains. Each CDR3 protein appears once, grouped with its most common genes and DNA. TCRdb's processing, not the authors' own work, is the source of the V and J calls. This sample gives roughly 420,000 distinct CDR3 sequences in total; 14% of them show up just once. Under 20% of the sample comes from the top ten.

These data belong to a study of regulatory T cells in long-lasting Graves disease (dated by TCRdb to the early 2020s). Context from the whole study: In the newly diagnosed Graves' disease group, patients had been taking antithyroid drugs for less than 3 months. This study used TCR sequencing and RNA sequencing of peripheral blood to compare persistent Graves' disease patients against newly diagnosed Graves' disease patients. The study was conducted in China and was registered as a clinical trial. A total of approximately 35 samples were covered by TCR sequencing, comprising some 13 persistent and roughly 20 newly diagnosed Graves' disease patients. What the authors observed across the whole study: Persistent patients shared more public clonotypes among themselves (more than 2,500) than newly diagnosed patients did (more than 950). The authors noted that the small sample size was a limitation that may lower accuracy. Peripheral blood alone was examined, since thyroid tissue, which constituted the primary lesion, could not be accessed. Only the TCR beta chain was sequenced and analyzed. Lower TCR Shannon entropy and fewer highly expanded clones were observed in persistent Graves' disease patients than in newly diagnosed patients, which suggested clonal expansion.

These data also featured in a second study, about T cells in Graves' hyperthyroidism and ophthalmopathy. The second study's authors report: Graves' hyperthyroidism was defined as stable when no progression to ophthalmopathy occurred over 18 months of follow-up. Hyperthyroidism patients were newly diagnosed, had a disease duration of under 2 months, and were aged 18 to 65 years. Any patient with an uncontrolled infection, another autoimmune disease, pregnancy or lactation was excluded. Clinical symptoms, serum thyroxine and TRAb, thyroid ultrasound, and orbital computed tomography formed the basis for the diagnoses. A first-round RT-PCR of the TCR CDR3 used the HTBI primer set with the Qiagen OneStep RT-PCR kit. Blood samples also contained most of the expanded thyroid clonotypes (frequency above 0.001), which suggests that blood repertoires may reflect thyroid immune responses. A model built on a 13 V-J signature distinguished ophthalmopathy from stable hyperthyroidism, reaching over 85% sensitivity and approximately 81% specificity in cross-validation and 80%/75% in testing. During validation, the model predicted progression to ophthalmopathy a median of approximately 7 months ahead of onset, with roughly 65% sensitivity and 72.22% specificity. A discovery cohort of around 100 patients, approximately 45 with Graves' ophthalmopathy and more than 55 with stable Graves' hyperthyroidism, was used to find distinguishing TCR V-J signatures. Whether ophthalmopathy could be predicted prospectively was tested in an independent validation cohort made up of under 20 hyperthyroidism patients plus 17 patients who later progressed to ophthalmopathy. For training and testing, the 100 or so patients in the discovery cohort were randomly divided in a 7:3 ratio. In more than five Graves' hyperthyroidism patients, the study also compared T-cell repertoires from thyroid tissue with T-cell repertoires from blood. Once sampling was done, hyperthyroidism patients were given methimazole at a starting dose of 30 mg daily, whereas ophthalmopathy patients were given high-dose intravenous methylprednisolone. Libraries were constructed in a second round of multiplex PCR, after which size selection and purification were carried out. The libraries were sequenced on an Illumina HiSeq2000 using paired-end 100 bp reads. SOAPnuke was used to process the raw data, removing reads that contained adapters or uncalled bases, had a mean Phred below 15, or lacked an exact match to the constant primer or identifier. High-quality paired reads were merged using COPE v1.2.5, and each unique nucleotide sequence was defined as a clonotype. Clonotypes were aligned to IMGT TRBV, TRBD and TRBJ reference segments using MiTCR v1.1. The analysis included only V-J combinations with a frequency above 0.0001, which together covered roughly 99% of the repertoires. The TCS score was defined as the ratio of F50 (clonal expansion) to E x V (chaos), calculated using BLOSUM62-based TCRdist between CDR3 peptides within each V-J. Welch's t-statistics and random forest reduced some 510 V-J features to roughly 13, which were used in a naive Bayes classifier (R e1071). No statistical method was used to fix the sample size in advance, and group allocation was not hidden from the investigators. TCR Vbeta CDR3 sequencing of some 140 peripheral blood samples (43 ophthalmopathy, about 75 hyperthyroidism and approximately 17 progressor patients) is reported in the paper.

The sample in question was peripheral blood mononuclear cells (PBMCs), obtained at new diagnosis, from a patient treated with antithyroid drugs. The sequence derives from a woman aged 45 to 65 with Graves disease. Donor details come from another sample of the same person, matched by shared clones.

The CDR3 in this case is CASNLGGSEQYF. The bases are TGTGCCAGCAATTTAGGGGGAAGCGAGCAGTACTTC. The V and J genes are TRBV28 and TRBJ2-7, and perhaps TRBD1 as D gene, on 6 matching bases. The CDR3 runs 12 amino acids, cysteine and phenylalanine included. Only the CDR3 portion is preserved as DNA: 36 bases, with reading frame beginning at the first base. Reading the germline V gene gives CDR1 MDHEN and CDR2 SYDVKM.